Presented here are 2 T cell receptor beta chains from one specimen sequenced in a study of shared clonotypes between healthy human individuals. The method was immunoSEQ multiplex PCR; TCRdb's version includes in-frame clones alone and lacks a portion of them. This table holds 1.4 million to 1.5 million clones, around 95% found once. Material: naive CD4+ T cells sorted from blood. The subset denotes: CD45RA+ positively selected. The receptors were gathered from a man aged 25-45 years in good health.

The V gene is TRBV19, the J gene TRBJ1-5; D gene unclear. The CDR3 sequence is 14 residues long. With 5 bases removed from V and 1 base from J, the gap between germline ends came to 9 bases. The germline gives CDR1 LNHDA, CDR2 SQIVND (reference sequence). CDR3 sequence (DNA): TGTGCCAGTAGTCAGAGGGTGAGCAATCAGCCCCAGCATTTT. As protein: CASSQRVSNQPQHF.

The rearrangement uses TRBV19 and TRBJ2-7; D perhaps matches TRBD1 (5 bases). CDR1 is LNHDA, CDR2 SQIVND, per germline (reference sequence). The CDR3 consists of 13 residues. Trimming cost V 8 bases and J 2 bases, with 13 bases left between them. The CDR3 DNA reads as TGTGCCAGTTCGAGGACACCCGCCTACGAGCAGTACTTC. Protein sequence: CASSRTPAYEQYF.